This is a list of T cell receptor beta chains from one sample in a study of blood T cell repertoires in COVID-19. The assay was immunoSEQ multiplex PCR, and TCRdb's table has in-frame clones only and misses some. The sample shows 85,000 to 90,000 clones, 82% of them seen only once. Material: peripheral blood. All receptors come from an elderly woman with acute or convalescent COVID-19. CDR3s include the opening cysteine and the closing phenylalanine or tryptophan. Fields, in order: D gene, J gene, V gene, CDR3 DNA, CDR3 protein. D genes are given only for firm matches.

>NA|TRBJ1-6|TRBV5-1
TGCGCCAGCAGCTTGATACAAGGGGATAGATCACCCCTCCACTTT
CASSLIQGDRSPLHF
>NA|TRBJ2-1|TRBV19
TGTGCCAGTAGTATAGGAGTCCCCGATGAGCAGTTCTTC
CASSIGVPDEQFF
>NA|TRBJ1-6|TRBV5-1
TGCGCCAGCAGCTTGGAGGGAGTGGCGGGGGTTTCACCCCTCCACTTT
CASSLEGVAGVSPLHF
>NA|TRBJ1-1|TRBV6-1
TGTGCCAGCAGTGAAGCTTTAGGGGGTGGGACTGAAGCTTTCTTT
CASSEALGGGTEAFF
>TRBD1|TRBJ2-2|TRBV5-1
TGCGCCAGCAGCCTGGGACAGACCGGGGAGCTGTTTTTT
CASSLGQTGELFF
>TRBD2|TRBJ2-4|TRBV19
TGTGCCAGTAGTATACCCGGCGGGGGGGCCAAAAACATTCAGTACTTC
CASSIPGGGAKNIQYF
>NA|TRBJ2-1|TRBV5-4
TGTGCCAGCAGCTTGACAGGGTACAATGAGCAGTTCTTC
CASSLTGYNEQFF
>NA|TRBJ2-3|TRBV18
TGTGCCAGCTGTGGAGAGATTACTAGCACAGATACGCAGTATTTT
CASCGEITSTDTQYF
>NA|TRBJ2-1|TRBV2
TGTGCCAGCAGTGAACTGACTGGTAATGAGCAGTTCTTC
CASSELTGNEQFF
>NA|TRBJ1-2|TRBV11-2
TGTGCCAGCAGCGAGATGTTATCCCATGGCTACACCTTC
CASSEMLSHGYTF
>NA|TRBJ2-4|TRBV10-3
TGTGCCATCAGTGAGGGGCAAGCGGGTCCCAAAAACATTCAGTACTTC
CAISEGQAGPKNIQYF
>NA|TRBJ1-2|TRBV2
TGTGCCAGCAGTGCGGGGGGCTCTTTTGGCTACACCTTC
CASSAGGSFGYTF
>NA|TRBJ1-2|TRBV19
TGTGCCAGTAGTATACTTCAGGCCGCTTATGGCTACACCTTC
CASSILQAAYGYTF
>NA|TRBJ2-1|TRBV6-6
TGTGCCAGCAGTTACGACAGCTACAATGAGCAGTTCTTC
CASSYDSYNEQFF
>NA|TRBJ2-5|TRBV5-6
TGTGCCAGCAGCCCGGGATCCGCTACCTATGAGACCCAGTACTTC
CASSPGSATYETQYF
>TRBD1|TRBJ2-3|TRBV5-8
TGTGCCAGCAGCTCCGGGACAGGGTCCACAGATACGCAGTATTTT
CASSSGTGSTDTQYF
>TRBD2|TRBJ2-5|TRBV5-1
TGCGCCAGCAGCCGCGCCGACCTAGCGGGAGGGCCAGGGGAGACCCAGTACTTC
CASSRADLAGGPGETQYF
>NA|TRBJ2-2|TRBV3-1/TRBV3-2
TGTGCCAGCAGGGCAGTTACGAACACCGGGGAGCTGTTTTTT
CASRAVTNTGELFF
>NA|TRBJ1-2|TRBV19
TGTGCCAGTAGCGGGTCGGACAAGACGACCTTC
CASSGSDKTTF